The sequence of this T cell receptor beta chain was determined in a study of T cells after yellow fever vaccination (dated by TCRdb to between 2017 and 2020). For the wider study: The SMART-Seq v4 Ultra Low Input RNA kit was used to prepare libraries from fractions with low cell numbers. To follow T-cell clones before and after primary and booster YFV17D yellow fever vaccination, bulk TCR alpha and beta repertoires were sequenced over time. Bulk PBMC replicates and cell subsets were isolated from blood drawn at multiple timepoints before and after both primary and secondary immunization. Two healthy male donors, one aged 18 to 30 and one aged 30 to 39 years, were included in the cohort. Here is what the overall study found, with its caveats: Compared with the primary T-cell response, the secondary T-cell response was weaker but faster, peaking on day 5 rather than day 15. Because only two donors were included in the study, the extent to which the findings can be generalized is limited. After the booster, most clones that had expanded after primary vaccination were detected again (about 97% of CD4 and around nine tenths of CD8), suggesting broad maintenance of memory. Computational filtering was required because FACS-sorted repertoires could contain abundant contaminating clonotypes from the bulk population. A small fraction of clonotypes showed up in both the CD4 and CD8 compartments, probably as a result of convergent recombination.

Taken from the germline V gene, the CDR1 and CDR2 loops are SGHRS and YFSETQ. Reading from cysteine to phenylalanine, the CDR3 counts 16 amino acids. CDR3 DNA only is kept here, 48 bases in frame from base 1. The V and J ends are trimmed by 0 bases and 9 bases, leaving 19 bases between them. Concerning this clonotype: Its antigen has not been determined. No base quality information exists; no much larger clone differs at one position.

Interpreted using the paper, the treatment or condition label stands for: live attenuated yellow fever vaccine strain. A standard Ficoll-Paque protocol was used to isolate PBMCs from peripheral blood. Dynabeads CD4 and CD8 positive selection kits were used to isolate the CD4 and CD8 T-cell fractions. TriZol was used to extract RNA from bulk PBMCs, CD4 and CD8 fractions, and dextramer-positive and dextramer-negative fractions. Reads for this sample came from an Illumina NovaSeq 6000. TCR cDNA was made using 5'RACE template switching, a step that added a universal primer site and unique molecular identifiers. cDNA synthesis was primed from both the TCR alpha and TCR beta constant segments. Library amplification used two PCR steps, and the second PCR step added sample barcodes and sequencing adapters. Sequencing of libraries was done on Illumina HiSeq 2500 (2x100 bp) or NovaSeq (2x150 bp). The authors' pipeline ran thus. MIGEC was used to demultiplex reads and collapse the reads into UMI consensus sequences, and MiXCR was used for V(D)J alignment. Clonotypes responding to the vaccine were identified with edgeR on replicate PBMC samples, with the criteria of FDR below 0.01 and a log2 fold change above 5 up to day 15. Each bulk clonotype received a CD4 or CD8 identity based on whether the sequenced CD4 or CD8 repertoire contained that clonotype at higher abundance. TCRdb's own reprocessing of the public reads used fastp at Q25 and MiXCR and kept productive beta chains. Rows with one shared CDR3 protein collapse into an entry with the most common genes and DNA. These V and J calls derive from TCRdb rather than the authors' analysis. Here the sample has roughly 170,000 distinct CDR3 sequences; 9.3% occur a single time. The top ten clones comprise roughly a third of the sample.

The sequence joins TRBV5-1 to TRBJ2-1; the D call could be TRBD1 or TRBD2, with each sharing 6 bases. This clonotype was obtained from a man younger than 35 who received the YFV17D yellow fever vaccine. This material consisted of CD8+ T cells sorted from PBMCs, taken 45 days after the yellow fever booster vaccination. The CDR3 reads as follows: CASSLVGLGGLGEQFF. The bases read TGCGCCAGCAGCTTGGTTGGCTTGGGGGGCCTCGGTGAGCAGTTCTTC.